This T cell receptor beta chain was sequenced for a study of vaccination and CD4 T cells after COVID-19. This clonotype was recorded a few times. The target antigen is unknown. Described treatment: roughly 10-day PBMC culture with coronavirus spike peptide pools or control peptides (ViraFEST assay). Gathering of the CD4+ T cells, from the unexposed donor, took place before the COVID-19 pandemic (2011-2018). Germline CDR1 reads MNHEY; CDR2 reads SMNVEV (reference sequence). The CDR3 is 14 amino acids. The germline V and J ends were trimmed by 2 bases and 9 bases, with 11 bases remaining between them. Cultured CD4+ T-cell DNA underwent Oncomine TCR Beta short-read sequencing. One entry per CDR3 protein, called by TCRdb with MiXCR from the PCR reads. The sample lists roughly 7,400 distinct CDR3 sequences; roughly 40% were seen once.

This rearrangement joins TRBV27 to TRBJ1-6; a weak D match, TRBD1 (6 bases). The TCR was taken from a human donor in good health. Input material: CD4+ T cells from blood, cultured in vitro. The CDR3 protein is CASSLKQGTSPLHF. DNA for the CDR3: TGTGCCAGCAGTTTAAAACAGGGTACTTCACCCCTCCACTTT.